Only a few counts were recorded for the clone carrying this T cell receptor beta chain. Next came a second PCR, run for about 6 to 12 cycles, which used a sample-barcoded 5' primer along with a J-beta primer mix. Each CDR3 protein gets one entry after TCRdb re-called the 5' RACE reads with MiXCR. The sample shows approximately 800,000 distinct CDR3 sequences, roughly three fifths of them seen only once. The entry originates in a study of blood T cells in healthy people across ages. The CDR3 is 13 residues long. Germline V CDR1 and CDR2: SQVTM, ANQGSEA. Whenever a sample was processed, at least 6.5 million PBMCs were isolated. Total RNA, at least 5.5 micrograms per sample, came from PBMCs.

Sequencing was performed on blood. V is TRBV29-1 and J is TRBJ2-7; possibly TRBD2 for D (5 bases). Near its end, the DNA agrees better with TRBJ2-5, so the J call may be wrong. This clonotype was sampled from a middle-aged man in good health. The CDR3 region is CSVELGERETQYF. The CDR3 region has the DNA TGCAGCGTTGAGCTCGGGGAGAGGGAGACCCAGTACTTC.